This T cell receptor beta chain was captured in a study of T cells expressing NK-cell markers. About the study: Cells sorted as CD3+CD56+NKG2C+, CD3+CD56+NKG2C- and CD3+CD56-NKG2C+ T cells supplied the TCR beta repertoires. Among the eight sequenced donors, seven tested HCMV-seropositive and one tested seronegative. Study outcomes and limitations: The contribution of dominant NKG2C+ clonotypes to CD8+ T cells in more than five donors was about 1.0-7.0%. It is unclear if expanded NKG2C-expressing clones target HCMV antigens.

TCRdb reprocessed the 5' RACE reads and reports one entry per CDR3 protein, with no DNA. The sample has 500,000 to 700,000 distinct CDR3 sequences, and its top ten clones hold less than 4.5%. Points on this clonotype: The antigen remains undetermined.

Sequencing used blood T cells: a sorted CD56 or NKG2C T cell subset, CD4+ or CD8+ T cells, or bulk PBMC T cells (not recorded which). The TCR comes from a man between 18 and 29 years old in good health.

The CDR3 loop is CSAQKRGGEETQYF. This chain joins TRBV20-1 and TRBJ2-5; the TCRdb D gene call, TRBD2, has no DNA to confirm it. Germline V CDR1 and CDR2: DFQATT, SNEGSKA (reference sequence). There are 14 residues in the CDR3.